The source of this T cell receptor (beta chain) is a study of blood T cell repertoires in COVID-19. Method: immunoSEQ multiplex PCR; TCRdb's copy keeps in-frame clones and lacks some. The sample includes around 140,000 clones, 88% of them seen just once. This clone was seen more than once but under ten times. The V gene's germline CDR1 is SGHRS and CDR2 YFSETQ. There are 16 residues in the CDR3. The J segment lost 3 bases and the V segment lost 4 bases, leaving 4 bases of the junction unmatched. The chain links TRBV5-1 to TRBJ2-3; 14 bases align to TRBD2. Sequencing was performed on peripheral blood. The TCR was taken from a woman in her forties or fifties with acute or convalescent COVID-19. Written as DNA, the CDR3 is TGCGCCAGCAGCCGCGGGACTAGCGGGAGTACAGATACGCAGTATTTT. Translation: CASSRGTSGSTDTQYF.